One sample yielded the 30 T cell receptor beta chains listed below, sequenced in a study of shared clonotypes between healthy human individuals. Assay: immunoSEQ multiplex PCR; the TCRdb copy retains only in-frame clones and omits some. The sample contains around 430,000 clones, roughly 83% of which appear only once. Sequenced input: PBMCs. The origin of the receptors is a woman between 40 and 55 years old in good health. Some clones in this sample may be carry-over from other donors' samples.

This clone was seen just once. The chain is built from TRBV7-9 and TRBJ2-3; D gene ambiguous. V lost 4 bases and J lost 3, with 8 bases in between. The V gene's germline CDR1 is SEHNR and CDR2 FQNEAQ (reference sequence). The CDR3 has 13 amino acids. In nucleotides, the CDR3 is TGTGCCAGCAGCTCCCACGGAACAGATACGCAGTATTTT. Translated: CASSSHGTDTQYF. The variable domain in full, with the rest retrieved from reference TRBV7-9 and TRBJ2-3, is DTGVSQNPRHKITKRGQNVTFRCDPISEHNRLYWYRQTLGQGPEFLTYFQNEAQLEKSRLLSDRFSAERPKGSFSTLEIQRTEQGDSAMYLCASSSHGTDTQYFGPGTRLTVL.

This clone was seen more than once but under ten times. The rearrangement uses TRBV2 and TRBJ1-1, with 10 bases matching TRBD1. This CDR3 region has 15 residues. Germline-derived CDR1 and CDR2 are SNHLY and FYNNEI. Trimming at V came to 3 bases and at J to 3 bases, leaving 4 bases not matched to a gene. The DNA of the CDR3 is TGTGCCAGCAGTGATCCGGGACAGGGGTACACTGAAGCTTTCTTT. This gives the protein CASSDPGQGYTEAFF.

J is TRBJ2-2 and V is TRBV7-3, with D possibly TRBD2 on 5 matching bases. The CDR3 runs 16 residues. From germline, CDR1 is SGHTA and CDR2 FQGTGA. V was pared by 2 bases and J by 1 base, with 11 bases between. The DNA of the CDR3 is TGTGCCAGCAGCTTACCTTCGGGGTTGAACACCGGGGAGCTGTTTTTT. Translation: CASSLPSGLNTGELFF.

V gene TRBV29-1 combines with J gene TRBJ2-5, with TRBD2 identical over 11 bases. Germline V lookup: CDR1 SQVTM, CDR2 ANQGSEA. V lost 4 bases and J lost 4; bases outside the gene matches: 2. This CDR3 is built from 13 residues. In DNA form, the CDR3 reads TGCAGCGTTGTACTAGCGGGAGTAGAGACCCAGTACTTC. It encodes CSVVLAGVETQYF.

V usage is TRBV30 and J usage is TRBJ1-5; D perhaps matches TRBD1 (6 bases). Germline CDR1 reads GTSNPN; CDR2 reads SVGIG (reference sequence). The CDR3 is 16 residues long. Trimming shortened V by 1 base and J by 7 bases, and 20 bases separated the two germline ends. The chain's CDR3 is CAWSAPRGGVGQPQHF. The CDR3 DNA follows: TGTGCCTGGAGTGCTCCGAGAGGGGGGGTTGGCCAGCCCCAGCATTTT.

V gene TRBV10-2 combines with J gene TRBJ2-7, with 9 bases identical to TRBD2. Germline V CDR1 and CDR2: WSHSY, SAAADI. V shed 6 bases, J shed 3 bases, and the junction held 21 bases outside the gene matches. The CDR3 sequence is 19 residues long. For the CDR3, the DNA is TGCGCCAGCAGCGAGAGGAGGGCTAGCGGGATATTCCGAGTCTACGAGCAGTACTTC. Protein: CASSERRASGIFRVYEQYF.

The chain links TRBV5-1 to TRBJ1-4, with D unresolved. V was pared by 4 bases and J by 7 bases, with 17 bases between. The CDR3 contains 15 residues. Germline V lookup: CDR1 SGHRS, CDR2 YFSETQ. The CDR3 spells CASSPDGEWGEKLFF. The DNA of the CDR3 is TGCGCCAGCAGCCCCGACGGGGAGTGGGGTGAAAAACTGTTTTTT.

This chain's CDR3 is CASSPRDSQAVGELFF. CDR3 nucleotide sequence: TGTGCCAGCAGTCCCCGGGACAGCCAAGCAGTCGGGGAGCTGTTTTTT. The rearrangement links TRBV6-6 to TRBJ2-2; 7 bases match TRBD1. The germline V gene has CDR1 MNHNY and CDR2 SVGAGI (reference sequence). CDR3 length: 16 residues. Unmatched junction bases numbered 13, after V lost 5 bases and J lost 7 bases.

The rearrangement joins TRBV6-1 to TRBJ2-2; possibly TRBD2 for D (6 bases). The V gene lost 1 base and the J gene lost 0 bases, with 9 bases spanning the gap. The CDR3 runs to 16 residues. Germline CDR1 and CDR2: MNHNS and SASEGT. The CDR3 reads CASSEVSGTNTGELFF. CDR3 DNA sequence: TGTGCCAGCAGTGAAGTTAGCGGAACGAACACCGGGGAGCTGTTTTTT.

V and J are TRBV2 and TRBJ2-7; 12 nucleotides match TRBD1. Trimming removed 10 bases from V and 4 bases from J; junction bases left unmatched: 5. The CDR3 runs to 13 residues. The germline V gene has CDR1 SNHLY and CDR2 FYNNEI. DNA of the CDR3: TGTGCCACAGGGACAGGGGGCTCTTACGAGCAGTACTTC. Amino acids: CATGTGGSYEQYF.

This chain joins TRBV9 and TRBJ2-5, with D hard to call. This CDR3 region has 14 residues. V lost 0 bases to trimming and J lost 2 bases, with 8 bases between them. The germline gives CDR1 SGDLS, CDR2 YYNGEE. CDR3: CASSVGPIQETQYF. The DNA for the CDR3 is TGTGCCAGCAGCGTAGGGCCGATACAAGAGACCCAGTACTTC.

Comments on this clone: This sample includes further DNA sequences coding for the same CDR3. The chain has TRBV18 and TRBJ2-7; D is unclear. Germline V CDR1 and CDR2: KGHSH, LQKENI. The ends were cut back, 0 bases at V and 2 bases at J, with 8 bases in the middle. The CDR3 extends over 14 amino acids. The CDR3 DNA is TGTGCCAGCTCACCACCGGGCCGAGCCTACGAGCAGTACTTC. Residues: CASSPPGRAYEQYF.

The rearrangement links TRBV6-5 to TRBJ1-4; no clear D. V was cut by 0 bases and J by 4 bases, with 3 bases left in between. CDR1 MNHEY and CDR2 SVGAGI come from the germline V gene. The CDR3 runs 13 residues. The CDR3 region is CASSYSGNEKLFF. The CDR3, as DNA: TGTGCCAGCAGTTACTCCGGTAATGAAAAACTGTTTTTT.

The chain joins TRBV28 to TRBJ2-7; either TRBD1 or TRBD2 may fit D (7 bases each). The V gene lost 7 bases and the J gene lost 2 bases, with 15 bases spanning the gap. The CDR3 sequence is 14 residues long. Germline V CDR1 and CDR2: MDHEN, SYDVKM. CDR3 residues: CASTQGGSTYEQYF. The DNA for the CDR3 is TGTGCCAGCACCCAGGGGGGGAGCACCTACGAGCAGTACTTC. The full variable domain, in which reference TRBV28 and TRBJ2-7 provide the parts outside the CDR3, is DVKVTQSSRYLVKRTGEKVFLECVQDMDHENMFWYRQDPGLGLRLIYFSYDVKMKEKGDIPEGYSVSREKKERFSLILESASTNQTSMYLCASTQGGSTYEQYFGPGTRLTVT.

The rearrangement uses TRBV2 and TRBJ2-2; the match to TRBD2 covers 8 bases. The CDR3 consists of 16 residues. Germline trimming cut 6 bases from V and 1 base from J; bases unmatched to any gene: 7. From germline, CDR1 is SNHLY and CDR2 FYNNEI. CDR3 region: CASRPPGLGNTGELFF. DNA for the CDR3: TGTGCCAGCAGACCCCCGGGACTAGGGAACACCGGGGAGCTGTTTTTT.

The chain has TRBV7-8 and TRBJ2-3, with 8 nucleotides matching TRBD2. CDR1 is SGHVS, CDR2 FQNEAQ, per germline. V shed 2 bases and J 5 bases; nucleotides not matched to a gene: 3. The CDR3 spans 14 residues. The CDR3 reads CASSLPGRGDTQYF. CDR3 DNA: TGTGCCAGCAGCTTACCCGGGAGGGGAGATACGCAGTATTTT.

The V gene is TRBV10-2, the J gene TRBJ1-1; 7 nucleotides agree with TRBD1. After removal of 0 bases from V and 1 base from J, the junction contained 5 bases not matched to a gene. The germline V gene has CDR1 WSHSY and CDR2 SAAADI. The CDR3 has 16 residues. The CDR3 DNA reads as TGCGCCAGCAGTGAGTCGATTAGGGGGCGGAACACTGAAGCTTTCTTT. Its protein is CASSESIRGRNTEAFF.

Notes on this clone: The sample has other DNA sequences that encode this CDR3 too. The chain uses TRBV27 and TRBJ2-7, with a possible D match to TRBD2 (5 bases). The CDR3 is 14 amino acids. Trimming stripped 3 bases from V and 2 bases from J, with 11 bases between. CDR1 MNHEY and CDR2 SMNVEV come from the germline V gene (reference sequence). DNA of the CDR3: TGTGCCAGCAGTTTTGACCGGAGGACCTACGAGCAGTACTTC. This codes for CASSFDRRTYEQYF.

Details on this clone: A far larger clone differs by one base, so this is likely a read error. This chain uses TRBV28 with TRBJ1-2, with a tentative D call TRBD1 (6 bases). V was clipped by 10 bases and J by 3 bases, with 12 bases between them. The CDR3 length is 12 residues. Germline CDR1 and CDR2: MDHEN and SYDVKM. The CDR3 coding sequence is TGTGCCAACAGGGCAGGGGACTATGGCTACACCTTC. Protein: CANRAGDYGYTF.

In its sample, this clone was seen a few times. The chain links TRBV5-1 to TRBJ1-1; the match to TRBD1 covers 7 bases. Germline loops: CDR1 SGHRS, CDR2 YFSETQ. The V and J ends lost 2 bases and 0 bases, in that order; junction bases with no gene match: 1. CDR3 length: 14 residues. The CDR3: CASSFTGVNTEAFF. DNA for the CDR3: TGCGCCAGCAGCTTCACAGGGGTGAACACTGAAGCTTTCTTT.

The V call is TRBV2, the J call TRBJ2-7, with 10 bases aligning to TRBD2. Germline V gene sequence: CDR1 SNHLY, CDR2 FYNNEI. With 6 bases clipped from V and 3 bases from J, the junction kept 14 bases outside the gene matches. The CDR3 has 17 residues. This chain's CDR3 is CASSNFAPTSGFYEQYF. The CDR3 DNA follows: TGTGCCAGCAGCAATTTTGCCCCGACTAGCGGGTTCTACGAGCAGTACTTC.

The rearrangement joins TRBV5-8 to TRBJ2-1; D is unclear. V was cut by 4 bases and J by 8 bases, with 7 bases left in between. The CDR3 is 11 amino acids. Per the germline V gene, CDR1 is SGHTS and CDR2 is YDEGEE. The CDR3 DNA reads TGTGCCAGCAGCGTCCGGGATGAGCAGTTCTTC. It specifies CASSVRDEQFF.

This clone came up once. V is TRBV6-1 and J is TRBJ2-2; TRBD1 matches at 8 bases. This CDR3 has 17 amino acids. V was pared by 4 bases and J by 9 bases, with 16 bases of the junction left unmatched. Germline-derived CDR1 and CDR2 are MNHNS and SASEGT. In DNA form, the CDR3 reads TGTGCCAGCAGTGCCCTACGAAGGACAGGGTATCAGCGGGAGCTGTTTTTT. It is translated as CASSALRRTGYQRELFF.

This clone was seen repeatedly, ten times or more. The chain joins TRBV21-1 to TRBJ2-3; the tabulated D call, TRBD2, remains unverified against the DNA. TRBV21-1 is designated a pseudogene. The CDR3 covers 18 residues. The CDR3 coding sequence is TGTGCCAGCAGCTTCCGGGACTTCCTAGCGGGAGAAGAAGATACGCAGTATTTT. Translating gives CASSFRDFLAGEEDTQYF.

The V call is TRBV29-1, the J call TRBJ1-4; D remains ambiguous. From germline, CDR1 is SQVTM and CDR2 ANQGSEA. There are 12 residues in the CDR3. V dropped 3 bases and J dropped 4 bases, with 6 bases sitting between them. The chain's CDR3 is CSVDPGNEKLFF. The CDR3 DNA follows: TGCAGCGTTGACCCCGGTAATGAAAAACTGTTTTTT.

This chain links TRBV28 with TRBJ2-7; TRBD1 is a possible D gene (6 bases). The germline V gene has CDR1 MDHEN and CDR2 SYDVKM. Between the trimmed V and J ends, which lost 10 bases and 3 bases, there was a span of 16 bases. There are 13 residues in the CDR3. CDR3 sequence: CAISGHLSYEQYF. As DNA, the CDR3 is TGTGCCATATCGGGACATCTAAGCTACGAGCAGTACTTC.

The V gene is TRBV28, the J gene TRBJ1-5, with 10 positions matching TRBD1. Germline assignment: CDR1 MDHEN and CDR2 SYDVKM. Trimming removed 8 bases from V and 1 base from J; junction bases left unmatched: 11. The CDR3 consists of 17 residues. The CDR3 DNA reads TGTGCCAGCGCTGGGACAGGGGTCGGATGGAGCAATCAGCCCCAGCATTTT. This sequence encodes CASAGTGVGWSNQPQHF.

This clone was observed a handful of times. The rearrangement joins TRBV19 to TRBJ2-7; a possible D gene is TRBD2 (6 bases). V lost 6 bases and J 0 bases, leaving 15 bases between the germline ends. Germline V CDR1 and CDR2: LNHDA, SQIVND (reference sequence). This CDR3 has 15 residues. The CDR3 DNA reads TGTGCCAGTAGCACCGGGACTCCCAGCTCCTACGAGCAGTACTTC. As protein: CASSTGTPSSYEQYF. The full variable domain, its missing parts supplied by reference TRBV19 and TRBJ2-7, is DGGITQSPKYLFRKEGQNVTLSCEQNLNHDAMYWYRQDPGQGLRLIYYSQIVNDFQKGDIAEGYSVSREKKESFPLTVTSAQKNPTAFYLCASSTGTPSSYEQYFGPGTRLTVT.

This clone was picked up many times. J is TRBJ2-6 and V is TRBV6-9; D perhaps matches TRBD2 (5 bases). Trimming cost V 5 bases and J 0 bases, with 11 bases left between them. The CDR3 contains 16 residues. Per the germline V gene, CDR1 is MNHGY and CDR2 is SVAAGI. CDR3 residues: CASSELDFSGANVLTF. DNA of the CDR3: TGTGCCAGCAGTGAATTGGACTTCTCTGGGGCCAACGTCCTGACTTTC.

The CDR3 DNA sequence: TGTGCCTGGAACGGCGGAGCCTACGAGCAGTACTTC. Encoded protein: CAWNGGAYEQYF. The gene calls are TRBV30 and TRBJ2-7; D is unresolved. Per the germline V gene, CDR1 is GTSNPN and CDR2 is SVGIG (reference sequence). V shed 4 bases and J shed 2 bases, with 9 bases lying between them. There are 12 residues in the CDR3.